This T cell receptor beta chain was profiled in a study of post-analysis software for immune sequencing data. Study-level background: Patients with relapsing-remitting, secondary progressive and progressive-relapsing multiple sclerosis courses were all represented.

As regards this clonotype: Its antigen is not identified.

The V gene lost 3 bases and the J gene lost 2 bases, with 14 bases spanning the gap. The CDR3 runs 15 residues. Looked up from germline, CDR1 is MRHNA and CDR2 is SNTAGT. General observations from the study: Patients with multiple sclerosis recorded significantly lower normalized Chao1 diversity than controls, the study found. Controls had lower frequencies than patients of 4 or 5 TRBV segments, which included TRBV5-6, TRBV5-1 and TRBV20-1. Under the F measure, samples that were prepared in one batch clustered strongly together.

Libraries were made from TCR beta cDNA, and they carried unique molecular identifiers. Yield was roughly 0.5 million cDNA molecules from roughly 0.93 to 9.6 million T cells. TCRdb fed the PCR reads into MiXCR, producing one record per CDR3 protein. The sample includes 750,000 to 950,000 distinct CDR3 sequences, about 50% of them seen just once. The rearrangement joins TRBV6-4 to TRBJ2-7; TRBD1 might be the D (5 bases). The receptor was derived from a girl aged 5-17 years with multiple sclerosis. The sequencing input was blood. The CDR3 sequence is CASSEAGPNPYEQYF. The CDR3 DNA sequence: TGTGCCAGCAGTGAAGCAGGGCCGAATCCCTACGAGCAGTACTTC.